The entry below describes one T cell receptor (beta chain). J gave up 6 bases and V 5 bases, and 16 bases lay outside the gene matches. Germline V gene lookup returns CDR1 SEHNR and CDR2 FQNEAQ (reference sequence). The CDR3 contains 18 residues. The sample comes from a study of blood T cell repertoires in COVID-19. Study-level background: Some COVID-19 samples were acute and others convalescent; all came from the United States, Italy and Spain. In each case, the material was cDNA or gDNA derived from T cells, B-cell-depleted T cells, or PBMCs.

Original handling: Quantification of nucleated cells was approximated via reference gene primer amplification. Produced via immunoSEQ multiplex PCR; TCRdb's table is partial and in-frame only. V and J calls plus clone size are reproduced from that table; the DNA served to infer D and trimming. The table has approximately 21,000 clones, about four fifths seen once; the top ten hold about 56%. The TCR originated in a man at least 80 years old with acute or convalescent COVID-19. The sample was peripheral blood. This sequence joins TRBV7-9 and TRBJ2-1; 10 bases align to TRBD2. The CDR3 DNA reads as TGTGCCAGCAGCCATTTTCCCCTAACTAGCGGGATTGGCAATGAGCAGTTCTTC. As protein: CASSHFPLTSGIGNEQFF.